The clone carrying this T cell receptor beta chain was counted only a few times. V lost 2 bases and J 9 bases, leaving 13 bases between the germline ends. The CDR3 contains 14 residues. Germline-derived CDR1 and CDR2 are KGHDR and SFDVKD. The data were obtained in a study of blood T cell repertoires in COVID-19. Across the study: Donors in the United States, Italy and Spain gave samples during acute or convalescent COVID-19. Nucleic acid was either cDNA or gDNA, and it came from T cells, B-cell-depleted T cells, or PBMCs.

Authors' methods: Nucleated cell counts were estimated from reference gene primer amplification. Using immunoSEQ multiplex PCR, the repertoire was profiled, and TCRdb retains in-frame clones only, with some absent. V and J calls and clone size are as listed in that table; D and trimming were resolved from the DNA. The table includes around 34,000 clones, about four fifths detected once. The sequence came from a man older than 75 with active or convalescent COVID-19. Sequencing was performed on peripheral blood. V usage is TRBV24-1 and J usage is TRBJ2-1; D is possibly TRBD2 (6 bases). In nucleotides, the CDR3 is TGTGCCACCAGTGATTGGGGCGGGGCGGCTGAGCAGTTCTTC. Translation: CATSDWGGAAEQFF.